The 24 T cell receptor beta chains below come from one sample, sequenced in a study of cytomegalovirus exposure and HLA in healthy donors. Sequencing used immunoSEQ multiplex PCR; TCRdb keeps in-frame clones, though not all of them. The sample lists 250,000 to 350,000 clones, 88% occurring once. The specimen sequenced was PBMCs. Receptor source: a man aged 25-40 years in good health and CMV-seronegative.

The chain couples TRBV28 to TRBJ1-5; D might be TRBD1 (5 bases). Germline values: CDR1 MDHEN, CDR2 SYDVKM. CDR3 length: 15 residues. The germline V and J ends were trimmed by 5 bases and 0 bases, with 11 bases remaining between them. The CDR3 loop reads CASSRWGGSNQPQHF. DNA of the CDR3: TGTGCCAGCAGTCGCTGGGGCGGTAGCAATCAGCCCCAGCATTTT.

This chain joins TRBV27 and TRBJ1-2; D perhaps matches TRBD1 (6 bases). Germline V CDR1 and CDR2: MNHEY, SMNVEV (reference sequence). The V end was cut by 5 bases, the J end by 3 bases, with 10 bases between. The CDR3 length is 13 residues. CDR3 loop: CASSPQGYYGYTF. CDR3 DNA: TGTGCCAGCAGTCCACAGGGTTACTATGGCTACACCTTC.

V and J are TRBV4-1 and TRBJ1-2; D call uncertain. CDR1 and CDR2 from the germline V gene are MGHRA and YSYEKL. The CDR3 runs to 16 residues. V gave up 0 bases and J gave up 0 bases, with 11 bases separating them. CDR3 sequence reads: CASSQDPYSSNYGYTF. Here the CDR3 DNA reads TGCGCCAGCAGCCAAGATCCGTACAGCTCTAACTATGGCTACACCTTC.

This chain connects TRBV10-1 to TRBJ2-1; no firm D call. Germline CDR1 and CDR2: WNHNN and SYGVQD (reference sequence). Trimming stripped 4 bases from V and 0 bases from J, with 7 bases between. The CDR3 is made up of 14 amino acids. The chain's CDR3 is CASSATDSYNEQFF. The CDR3 nucleotides read TGCGCCAGCAGTGCAACAGACTCCTACAATGAGCAGTTCTTC.

The chain carries TRBV2 and TRBJ1-1; D perhaps matches TRBD1 (6 bases). CDR3 length: 18 residues. Per the germline V gene, CDR1 is SNHLY and CDR2 is FYNNEI. Between the trimmed V and J ends, which lost 3 bases and 2 bases, there was a span of 22 bases. The DNA of the CDR3 is TGTGCCAGCAGTGAGGTGCGGTACAGGGAAGGGCTAAACACTGAAGCTTTCTTT. It codes for CASSEVRYREGLNTEAFF. Full variable domain (outside the CDR3, taken from reference TRBV2 and TRBJ1-1): EPEVTQTPSHQVTQMGQEVILRCVPISNHLYFYWYRQILGQKVEFLVSFYNNEISEKSEIFDDQFSVERPDGSNFTLKIRSTKLEDSAMYFCASSEVRYREGLNTEAFFGQGTRLTVV.

J is TRBJ1-5 and V is TRBV15, with TRBD1 matching over 7 bases. Per the germline V gene, CDR1 is LNHNV and CDR2 is YYDKDF (reference sequence). The length of the CDR3 is 15 residues. With V trimmed by 3 bases and J by 7 bases, 9 bases remained unmatched. Written as DNA, the CDR3 is TGTGCCACCAGCAGGGATCTTCAGGGGGGACAGCCCCAGCATTTT. As protein: CATSRDLQGGQPQHF. The full variable domain, rest sourced from reference TRBV15 and TRBJ1-5, is DAMVIQNPRYQVTQFGKPVTLSCSQTLNHNVMYWYQQKSSQAPKLLFHYYDKDFNNEADTPDNFQSRRPNTSFCFLDIRSPGLGDTAMYLCATSRDLQGGQPQHFGDGTRLSIL.

The V call is TRBV6-5, the J call TRBJ1-2; D unresolved. The ends were cut back, 5 bases at V and 2 bases at J, with 12 bases in the middle. There are 14 residues in the CDR3. Germline V gene lookup returns CDR1 MNHEY and CDR2 SVGAGI. The CDR3 DNA reads as TGTGCCAGCAGTCGCCCAGGATCGAACTATGGCTACACCTTC. This codes for CASSRPGSNYGYTF.

V usage is TRBV4-2 and J usage is TRBJ1-6, with D perhaps TRBD1 (5 bases). Trimming left V 5 bases short and J 13 bases short, with 15 bases between. Germline V gene lookup returns CDR1 LGHNA and CDR2 YNFKEQ. This CDR3 is 13 amino acids long. The CDR3 region has the DNA TGTGCCAGCAGCGTAGACAGCCTTCGCCCCCTCCACTTT. Amino acids: CASSVDSLRPLHF.

The chain has TRBV5-4 and TRBJ1-2, with 10 bases lining up with TRBD1. Germline V gene lookup returns CDR1 SGHNT and CDR2 YYREEE (reference sequence). V dropped 4 bases and J dropped 13; count of bases not matched to a gene: 10. The CDR3 has 13 residues. This CDR3 is CASSLPGTGDGTF. CDR3 DNA: TGTGCCAGCAGCCTCCCCGGGACAGGGGATGGCACCTTC.

The V call is TRBV7-9, the J call TRBJ1-1, with 8 bases that match TRBD1. The CDR3 is made up of 16 amino acids. V lost 6 bases and J lost 4; bases outside the gene matches: 13. Germline loops: CDR1 SEHNR, CDR2 FQNEAQ (reference sequence). CDR3 region: CASRPLRGQGGTEAFF. The DNA of the CDR3 is TGTGCCAGCAGGCCGCTCCGTGGACAGGGTGGCACTGAAGCTTTCTTT.

The gene calls are TRBV4-1 and TRBJ2-2; weak D call: TRBD1 (6 bases). CDR3 length: 15 amino acids. CDR1 and CDR2 from the germline V gene are MGHRA and YSYEKL. V was pared by 3 bases and J by 5 bases, with 13 bases between. For the CDR3, the DNA is TGCGCCAGCAGCCACCGAACAGGGTTAACCGGGGAGCTGTTTTTT. Residues: CASSHRTGLTGELFF.

DNA of the CDR3: TGTGCCAGCAGTTTATGGAAGGGGGCGACGGGTCAGCCCCAGCATTTT. This encodes CASSLWKGATGQPQHF. The chain couples TRBV28 to TRBJ1-5, with 7 bases lining up with TRBD1. Germline V lookup: CDR1 MDHEN, CDR2 SYDVKM. This CDR3 region has 16 residues. The V segment lost 0 bases and the J segment 6 bases; nucleotides outside the gene matches: 8. Using reference TRBV28 and TRBJ1-5 for the parts outside the CDR3, the full variable domain is DVKVTQSSRYLVKRTGEKVFLECVQDMDHENMFWYRQDPGLGLRLIYFSYDVKMKEKGDIPEGYSVSREKKERFSLILESASTNQTSMYLCASSLWKGATGQPQHFGDGTRLSIL.

CDR3 nucleotides: TGTGCCAGCAGTGGGCAGGGGATAGGAGATACGCAGTATTTT. Its translation: CASSGQGIGDTQYF. This chain connects TRBV2 to TRBJ2-3; D is possibly TRBD1 (6 bases). Germline loops: CDR1 SNHLY, CDR2 FYNNEI. The CDR3 is made up of 14 amino acids. V gave up 4 bases and J gave up 5 bases, with 13 bases separating them.

The chain is built from TRBV6-6 and TRBJ1-2; D may be TRBD1 (6 bases). The CDR3 has 13 residues. V lost 6 bases, J lost 6 bases, and 14 bases lay in between. Germline V gene sequence: CDR1 MNHNY, CDR2 SVGAGI (reference sequence). The CDR3: CASRRSGVHGYTF. CDR3 in DNA: TGTGCCAGCAGACGATCAGGGGTCCATGGCTACACCTTC.

The V gene is TRBV29-1, the J gene TRBJ1-2, with 7 nucleotides matching TRBD1. The junction had 9 bases not matched to a gene; V was cut back by 4 bases and J by 1 base. The germline CDR1 and CDR2 sequences are SQVTM and ANQGSEA. The CDR3 spans 15 residues. CDR3 DNA: TGCAGCGTTGGATCGGAGACAGGGCTTAACTATGGCTACACCTTC. Translated, it gives CSVGSETGLNYGYTF.

J is TRBJ2-2 and V is TRBV11-2; TRBD1 agrees at 9 bases. The V gene end was trimmed by 5 bases and the J gene end by 6 bases; junction bases not matched to a gene: 10. This CDR3 is built from 16 residues. Germline CDR1 SGHAT, CDR2 FQNNGV. CDR3 coding DNA: TGTGCCAGCAGCCTGACAGGGGGTGGGTTAGCCGGGGAGCTGTTTTTT. This codes for CASSLTGGGLAGELFF.

The gene calls are TRBV4-3 and TRBJ2-3, with 8 bases lining up with TRBD2. CDR1 is LGHNA, CDR2 YSLEER, per germline. This CDR3 spans 16 amino acids. V lost 1 base and J lost 2; bases outside the gene matches: 5. DNA of the CDR3: TGCGCCAGCAGCCAAGGGGCAGCGGGGGACACAGATACGCAGTATTTT. Its protein product is CASSQGAAGDTDTQYF.

The chain is built from TRBV11-2 and TRBJ2-1, with a weak D call TRBD2 (6 bases). Deletions cut 5 bases from V and 9 bases from J, with 11 bases between. CDR3 length: 12 amino acids. CDR1 and CDR2 from the germline V gene are SGHAT and FQNNGV. The CDR3 here is CASSQLAFEQFF. The CDR3 nucleotides are TGTGCCAGCAGCCAGCTAGCGTTTGAGCAGTTCTTC.

The J gene is TRBJ1-6, the V gene TRBV2; 10 bases fit TRBD1. Germline V gene sequence: CDR1 SNHLY, CDR2 FYNNEI. V shed 1 base, J shed 8 bases, and the junction held 8 bases outside the gene matches. The CDR3 consists of 17 residues. The CDR3 loop reads CASSEDYRDRGYSPLHF. Here the CDR3 DNA reads TGTGCCAGCAGTGAAGACTACCGGGACAGGGGTTATTCACCCCTCCACTTT. Supplemented by reference TRBV2 and TRBJ1-6, the full variable domain reads EPEVTQTPSHQVTQMGQEVILRCVPISNHLYFYWYRQILGQKVEFLVSFYNNEISEKSEIFDDQFSVERPDGSNFTLKIRSTKLEDSAMYFCASSEDYRDRGYSPLHFGNGTRLTVT.

On this clone itself: The sample contains more than one DNA sequence encoding this CDR3. This sequence joins TRBV6-5 and TRBJ1-4, with 9 bases aligning to TRBD1. This CDR3 comprises 15 residues. The J segment lost 7 bases and the V segment lost 0 bases, leaving 3 bases of the junction unmatched. CDR1 and CDR2 from the germline V gene are MNHEY and SVGAGI. CDR3 loop: CASSYSNRGREKLFF. The DNA for the CDR3 is TGTGCCAGCAGTTACTCGAACAGGGGGCGTGAAAAACTGTTTTTT.

This chain joins TRBV2 and TRBJ2-1; TRBD1 agrees at 7 bases. V shed 6 bases and J 3 bases; nucleotides not matched to a gene: 8. This CDR3 region has 15 residues. Germline assignment: CDR1 SNHLY and CDR2 FYNNEI. CDR3 DNA sequence: TGTGCCAGCAGCCAACAGGGGCTCGGCTACAATGAGCAGTTCTTC. Translating it yields CASSQQGLGYNEQFF.

The V and J genes are TRBV5-1 and TRBJ1-1; TRBD1 aligns across 8 bases. From germline, CDR1 is SGHRS and CDR2 YFSETQ. J gave up 5 bases and V 4 bases, and 13 bases lay outside the gene matches. CDR3 length: 16 residues. CDR3 region: CASSHPNGQGRTEAFF. The DNA of the CDR3 is TGCGCCAGCAGCCACCCAAACGGACAGGGAAGGACTGAAGCTTTCTTT.

Only one count was recorded for this clone. The rearrangement joins TRBV12-5 to TRBJ2-2, with D uncertain. The germline V and J ends were trimmed by 3 bases and 5 bases, with 7 bases remaining between them. This CDR3 has 13 amino acids. The germline CDR1 and CDR2 sequences are LGHNT and FRNRAP. This chain's CDR3 is CASGFERTGELFF. Written as DNA, the CDR3 is TGTGCTAGTGGTTTTGAGAGAACCGGGGAGCTGTTTTTT.

The V gene is TRBV6-5, the J gene TRBJ1-5; no definite D call. V lost 5 bases and J lost 6, with 14 bases in between. This CDR3 spans 14 amino acids. CDR1 MNHEY and CDR2 SVGAGI come from the germline V gene. The CDR3 DNA sequence: TGTGCCAGCAGTACTACGGAAGGAGGTCAGCCCCAGCATTTT. Its protein product is CASSTTEGGQPQHF.